This T cell receptor beta chain is from a study of monozygotic twins with inflammatory bowel disease. No DNA is given; TCRdb re-called the 5' RACE reads and lists each CDR3 protein once. The sample data list about 160,000 distinct CDR3 sequences. For this clonotype: The antigen remains undetermined.

Germline-derived CDR1 and CDR2 are SGHRS and YFSETQ. This CDR3 is built from 16 residues. Study-wide findings and caveats: Healthy twins shared more clonotypes with others than IBD patients, most markedly active ones.

This clonotype was sampled from a human donor with ulcerative colitis or Crohn's disease, or a healthy co-twin of an affected twin (not recorded which). The gene calls are TRBV5-1 and TRBJ1-1; TCRdb reports TRBD1, a call that lacks DNA to check it against. Sequencing was done on a sample of blood. This CDR3 reads CASSLRQGLMNTEAFF.